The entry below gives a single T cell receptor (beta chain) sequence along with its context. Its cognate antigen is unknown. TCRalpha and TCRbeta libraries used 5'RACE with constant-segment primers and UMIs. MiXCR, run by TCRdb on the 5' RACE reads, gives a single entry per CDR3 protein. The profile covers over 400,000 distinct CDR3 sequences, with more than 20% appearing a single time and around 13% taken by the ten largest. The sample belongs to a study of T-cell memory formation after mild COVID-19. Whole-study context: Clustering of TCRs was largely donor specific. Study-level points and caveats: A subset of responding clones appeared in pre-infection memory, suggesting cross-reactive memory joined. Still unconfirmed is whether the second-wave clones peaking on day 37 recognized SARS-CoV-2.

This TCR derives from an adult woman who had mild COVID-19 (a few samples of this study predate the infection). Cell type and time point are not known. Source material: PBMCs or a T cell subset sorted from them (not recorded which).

The CDR3 coding sequence is TGTGCCACCATGGGGACAGGGGGAGGAGAGACCCAGTACTTC. It translates to CATMGTGGGETQYF. The V and J genes are TRBV24-1 and TRBJ2-5; TRBD1 matches 11 bases. V lost 8 bases and J lost 4; bases outside the gene matches: 5. The germline gives CDR1 KGHDR, CDR2 SFDVKD. CDR3 length: 14 amino acids.